This record concerns one TCR beta chain sequence. These data belong to a study of control samples from healthy donors and cancer patients. Generated by immunoSEQ multiplex PCR, the TCRdb table keeps only in-frame clones and is missing some. The sample includes approximately 150,000 clones, 90% to 95% of them seen just once. Sequencing was carried out using PBMCs. The sequence was obtained from a man aged 60 to 69 with colorectal cancer.

The CDR3: CASSFQNTEAFF. For the CDR3, the DNA is TGCGCCAGCAGCTTTCAGAACACTGAAGCTTTCTTT. The chain combines TRBV5-1 with TRBJ1-1; no clear D gene. Trimming removed 2 bases at V and 1 base at J, with 3 bases between. Per the germline V gene, CDR1 is SGHRS and CDR2 is YFSETQ. CDR3 length equals 12 residues.